These 23 T cell receptor beta chains share one sample of origin, sequenced in a study of response to subunit inactivated influenza vaccine. Each CDR3 protein gets one entry after TCRdb re-called the RT-PCR reads with MiXCR. The table lists hundreds of thousands of distinct CDR3 sequences, approximately 14% of them singletons. The sample in question was PBMCs from blood, obtained about 14 days before vaccination. The origin of the receptors is a man aged 45-60 years who received an inactivated influenza vaccine.

The chain recombines TRBV28 with TRBJ1-6; 7 positions agree with TRBD1. Losses at the gene ends were 6 bases for V and 3 bases for J; bases not matched to a gene: 5. The CDR3 has 15 amino acids. Germline V lookup: CDR1 MDHEN, CDR2 SYDVKM. CDR3 in DNA: TGTGCCAGCAGGGGGGACAGAAACTATAATTCACCCCTCCACTTT. It yields the protein CASRGDRNYNSPLHF.

This clonotype occurred a few times. The J gene is TRBJ2-3, the V gene TRBV9; D uncertain. The germline gives CDR1 SGDLS, CDR2 YYNGEE. The V gene lost 0 bases and the J gene lost 0 bases, with 5 bases spanning the gap. CDR3 size: 14 residues. The chain's CDR3 is CASSVEVSTDTQYF. CDR3 nucleotide sequence: TGTGCCAGCAGCGTAGAAGTTAGCACAGATACGCAGTATTTT.

In this sample, this clonotype turned up many times. Here the CDR3 reads CASSRVGEQYF. CDR3 bases: TGTGCCAGCAGTCGTGTGGGCGAGCAGTACTTC. The chain carries TRBV12-3 or TRBV12-4 and TRBJ2-7; no clear D. Trimming cost V 5 bases and J 6 bases, with 8 bases left between them. There are 11 residues in the CDR3.

The chain employs TRBV10-3 and TRBJ2-7; TRBD1 matches 7 bases. Germline trimming cut 3 bases from V and 2 bases from J; bases unmatched to any gene: 10. Germline assignment: CDR1 ENHRY and CDR2 SYGVKD. This CDR3 is 16 amino acids long. CDR3 loop: CAISESGGQGAYEQYF. The DNA of the CDR3 is TGTGCCATCAGTGAAAGTGGTGGGCAGGGGGCCTACGAGCAGTACTTC.

The chain employs TRBV20-1 and TRBJ1-3; no clear D gene. This CDR3 is built from 15 residues. Between the trimmed V and J ends, which lost 0 bases and 1 base, there was a span of 10 bases. CDR1 and CDR2 (germline): DFQATT, SNEGSKA (reference sequence). The CDR3 DNA reads TGCAGTGCTAGAGATGAAAGGATGTCTGGAAACACCATATATTTT. Translated: CSARDERMSGNTIYF.

In this sample, this clonotype turned up a few times. This sequence joins TRBV9 and TRBJ2-7; TRBD1 matches at 9 bases. V was pared by 0 bases and J by 2 bases, with 6 bases of the junction left unmatched. Germline CDR1 is SGDLS and CDR2 is YYNGEE. The CDR3 is 16 residues long. This CDR3 is CASSVGDRDPPYEQYF. The CDR3 DNA sequence: TGTGCCAGCAGCGTAGGGGACAGGGATCCTCCCTACGAGCAGTACTTC.

The chain has TRBV11-1 and TRBJ2-1; D might be TRBD2 (7 bases). The V end lost 0 bases, the J end lost 4 bases, and 19 bases lay between the germline ends. The CDR3 runs to 18 residues. The germline CDR1 and CDR2 sequences are SGHAT and FQDESV (reference sequence). CDR3 nucleotide sequence: TGTGCCAGCAGCTTAGCAGTCGGGGGCGGGAGAGGTTACAATGAGCAGTTCTTC. It specifies CASSLAVGGGRGYNEQFF.

The rearrangement uses TRBV3-1 and TRBJ2-1; D is unclear. CDR3 length: 12 amino acids. Trimming took 2 bases from V and 10 from J, leaving 9 bases between them. Per the germline V gene, CDR1 is LGHDT and CDR2 is YNNKEL (reference sequence). The CDR3 region is CASSQISGEQFF. CDR3 in DNA: TGTGCCAGCAGCCAAATTTCTGGCGAGCAGTTCTTC.

J is TRBJ1-1 and V is TRBV7-9; TRBD1 matches at 7 bases. V dropped 5 bases and J dropped 2; count of bases not matched to a gene: 8. The CDR3 consists of 15 residues. Germline CDR1 is SEHNR and CDR2 is FQNEAQ (reference sequence). The CDR3 nucleotides read TGTGCCAGCAGCCCCACGACAGGGAGAAACACTGAAGCTTTCTTT. This encodes CASSPTTGRNTEAFF.

The chain links TRBV4-2 to TRBJ2-1; unclear D gene. The ends were cut back, 4 bases at V and 9 bases at J, with 10 bases in the middle. The CDR3 is made up of 12 amino acids. CDR1 is LGHNA, CDR2 YNFKEQ, per germline. The CDR3 loop is CASSLKGIEQFF. CDR3 in DNA: TGTGCCAGCAGCCTAAAGGGTATTGAGCAGTTCTTC.

This clonotype was picked up a small number of times. V and J are TRBV28 and TRBJ2-4, with D possibly being TRBD1 (5 bases). The germline V and J ends were trimmed by 1 base and 6 bases, with 10 bases remaining between them. The germline V gene encodes CDR1 MDHEN and CDR2 SYDVKM. The CDR3 runs to 14 residues. The CDR3 DNA sequence: TGTGCCAGCAGTTTATCTAACAGGCCAAACATTCAGTACTTC. Its protein is CASSLSNRPNIQYF.

V usage is TRBV14 and J usage is TRBJ2-2; no clear D. Deletions cut 9 bases from V and 1 base from J, with 12 bases between. CDR3 size: 14 residues. Germline-derived CDR1 and CDR2 are SGHDN and FVKESK. DNA for the CDR3: TGTGCCAGTTCGGTCTTCAAGAACACCGGGGAGCTGTTTTTT. This sequence encodes CASSVFKNTGELFF.

This sequence joins TRBV6-2 or TRBV6-3 and TRBJ1-2; no clear D. This CDR3 spans 14 amino acids. Deletions cut 0 bases from V and 4 bases from J, with 9 bases between. CDR1 and CDR2 from the germline V gene are MNHEY and SVGEGT. The CDR3: CASSYSPEIYGYTF. The CDR3 nucleotides are TGTGCCAGCAGTTACTCGCCGGAGATCTATGGCTACACCTTC.

This chain connects TRBV18 to TRBJ1-2; TRBD1 matches at 11 bases. The CDR3 contains 17 residues. V dropped 3 bases and J dropped 4; count of bases not matched to a gene: 10. Germline CDR1 KGHSH, CDR2 LQKENI. Here the CDR3 DNA reads TGTGCCAGCTCACCCCCGAACCGGGACAGGGGGGCCTATGGCTACACCTTC. Translating it yields CASSPPNRDRGAYGYTF.

Comments on this clonotype: A junction boundary mismatches the germline segment, possibly from a read error. The chain joins TRBV7-7 to TRBJ2-5, with TRBD2 matching 7 bases. The germline V gene encodes CDR1 SSHAT and CDR2 FNYEAQ (reference sequence). The CDR3 consists of 14 residues. The CDR3 loop reads CASSRRGIQETQYF. The CDR3 nucleotides read TGTGCTAGCAGCCGGCGGGGGATCCAAGAGACCCAGTACTTC.

The V call is TRBV7-6, the J call TRBJ2-3; 7 nucleotides agree with TRBD1. V gave up 5 bases and J gave up 8 bases; unmatched junction bases: 7. The CDR3 sequence is 13 residues long. Germline V lookup: CDR1 SGHVS, CDR2 FNYEAQ. The CDR3 DNA reads TGTGCCAGCAGCGTACAGACAGGGAGTACGCAGTATTTT. Translating it yields CASSVQTGSTQYF.

This clonotype has more than one count but fewer than ten. V usage is TRBV20-1 and J usage is TRBJ1-1; perhaps TRBD1 as D (5 bases). Trimming took off 3 bases at V and 2 bases at J, with 13 bases between the two ends. The V gene's germline CDR1 is DFQATT and CDR2 SNEGSKA (reference sequence). CDR3 length: 14 residues. The CDR3 here is CSASRGGHNTEAFF. DNA of the CDR3: TGCAGTGCTAGTCGAGGCGGACACAACACTGAAGCTTTCTTT.

This sequence joins TRBV5-1 and TRBJ2-7, with 9 bases aligning to TRBD1. V was clipped by 7 bases and J by 9 bases; unmatched bases: 14. The CDR3 runs to 14 residues. Looked up from germline, CDR1 is SGHRS and CDR2 is YFSETQ. The CDR3 DNA reads as TGCGCCAGCGGCACCGGGACAGGGTCATCTAGGCAGTACTTC. Residues: CASGTGTGSSRQYF.

The chain carries TRBV5-1 and TRBJ2-1; 9 bases fit TRBD1. Germline trimming cut 4 bases from V and 0 bases from J; bases unmatched to any gene: 20. Germline V gene lookup returns CDR1 SGHRS and CDR2 YFSETQ. The CDR3 totals 21 residues. CDR3 amino acids: CASSLPRQGVLVRSSYNEQFF. The CDR3 DNA reads TGCGCCAGCAGCCTACCGAGACAGGGGGTATTAGTAAGAAGCTCCTACAATGAGCAGTTCTTC.

This chain links TRBV30 with TRBJ1-6; 11 positions agree with TRBD1. J gave up 10 bases and V 4 bases, and 15 bases lay outside the gene matches. Germline-derived CDR1 and CDR2 are GTSNPN and SVGIG (reference sequence). The length of the CDR3 is 17 residues. The CDR3 bases are TGTGCCTGGACCCCCGGGACAGGGGGGTTTCTTAACTCACCCCTCCACTTT. Amino acids: CAWTPGTGGFLNSPLHF.

This clonotype has a handful of counts. The chain combines TRBV12-3 or TRBV12-4 with TRBJ2-1; D may be TRBD1 (6 bases). Deletions cut 4 bases from V and 4 bases from J, with 17 bases between. The CDR3 is 16 amino acids. DNA of the CDR3: TGTGCCAGCAGTTGGGCCCCCGCAGGGGCGTACAATGAGCAGTTCTTC. Its translation: CASSWAPAGAYNEQFF.

The V call is TRBV6-2 or TRBV6-3, the J call TRBJ1-2; D unclear. This CDR3 spans 13 amino acids. Germline V gene lookup returns CDR1 MNHEY and CDR2 SVGEGT. V gave up 8 bases and J gave up 0 bases, with 10 bases separating them. CDR3 protein: CASAKLANYGYTF. The CDR3 nucleotides read TGTGCCAGCGCAAAGTTAGCTAACTATGGCTACACCTTC.

This clonotype was observed a few times. The genes are TRBV19 and TRBJ1-1, with a possible D match to TRBD1 (5 bases). V gave up 7 bases and J gave up 6 bases, with 15 bases separating them. CDR3 length equals 13 residues. The germline V gene encodes CDR1 LNHDA and CDR2 SQIVND (reference sequence). CDR3: CASKAQPGAEAFF. The DNA of the CDR3 is TGTGCCAGTAAGGCCCAGCCGGGGGCTGAAGCTTTCTTT.